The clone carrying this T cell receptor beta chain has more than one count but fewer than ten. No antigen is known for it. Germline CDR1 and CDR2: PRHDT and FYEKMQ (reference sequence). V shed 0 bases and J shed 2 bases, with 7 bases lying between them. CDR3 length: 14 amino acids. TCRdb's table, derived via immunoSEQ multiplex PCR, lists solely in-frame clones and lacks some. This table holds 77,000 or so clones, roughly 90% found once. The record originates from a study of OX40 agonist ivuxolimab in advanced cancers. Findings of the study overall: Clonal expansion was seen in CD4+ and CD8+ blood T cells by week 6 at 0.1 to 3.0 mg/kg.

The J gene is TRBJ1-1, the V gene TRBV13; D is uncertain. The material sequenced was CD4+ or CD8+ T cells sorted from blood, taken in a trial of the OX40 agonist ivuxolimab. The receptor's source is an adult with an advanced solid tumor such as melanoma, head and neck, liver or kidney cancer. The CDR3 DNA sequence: TGTGCCAGCAGCTTAGGTGGAGATAACACTGAAGCTTTCTTT. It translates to CASSLGGDNTEAFF.